These 2 T cell receptor beta chains were sequenced from one sample in a study of blood T cell repertoires in COVID-19. TCRdb keeps only in-frame clones here, not all; method: immunoSEQ multiplex PCR. The table includes approximately 280,000 clones, around 91% detected once. The material sequenced was PBMCs or T cells enriched from blood (not recorded which). These receptor sequences come from a woman between 18 and 29 years old with acute COVID-19.

This clone has just a few counts. The V call is TRBV9, the J call TRBJ1-4, with a tentative D call TRBD1 (6 bases). This CDR3 contains 15 residues. The V and J ends lost 1 base and 8 bases respectively, with 15 bases between them. From germline, CDR1 is SGDLS and CDR2 YYNGEE. The CDR3 nucleotides read TGTGCCAGCAGCGTAAAGGGGGGGTTTAACGAAAAACTGTTTTTT. It yields the protein CASSVKGGFNEKLFF.

This clone was observed a few times. The chain has TRBV5-1 and TRBJ2-7; D possibly corresponds to TRBD1 (5 bases). Germline CDR1 is SGHRS and CDR2 is YFSETQ. The CDR3 has 14 amino acids. Trimming removed 2 bases from V and 2 bases from J, with 11 bases in between. The CDR3 reads CASSFGQGPYEQYF. The DNA for the CDR3 is TGCGCCAGCAGCTTCGGACAAGGACCCTACGAGCAGTACTTC.